This T cell receptor beta chain derives from a study of T-cell memory formation after mild COVID-19. Across the study: TCR clusters showed largely donor specificity.

The study's findings and limits: Researchers found some responding clones in pre-infection memory, a sign that cross-reactive memory joined. CD4+ contracting clones were mainly CM and EM; CD8+ ones, EMRA. Second-wave clones reaching peak frequency on day 37 lacked confirmed SARS-CoV-2 specificity.

Germline CDR1 MNHEY, CDR2 SMNVEV (reference sequence). The CDR3 covers 16 residues. The V end lost 0 bases, the J end lost 2 bases, and 13 bases lay between the germline ends. TCRdb reprocessed the 5' RACE reads via MiXCR and lists one record per CDR3 protein. The repertoire has some 300,000 distinct CDR3 sequences, approximately 19% of them found once; the top ten carry around 21%. With respect to this clonotype: Its antigen is not known.

The material sequenced was PBMCs or a T cell subset sorted from them (not recorded which). The rearrangement links TRBV27 to TRBJ1-2; D remains ambiguous. The sequence was obtained from a young man who had mild COVID-19 (a few samples of this study predate the infection). Cell type and time point are not known. The CDR3 region has the DNA TGTGCCAGCAGTTTATCTATAGGGTCGGAAAACTATGGCTACACCTTC. Its translation is CASSLSIGSENYGYTF.